Here is one T cell receptor (beta chain) with its context. The data belong to a study of blood T cell repertoires in COVID-19. V was shortened by 2 bases and J by 0 bases, with 14 bases between the two germline ends. CDR1 SGHTA and CDR2 FQGNSA come from the germline V gene. This CDR3 contains 16 residues. Under the authors' procedure: Reference gene primer amplification yielded estimated nucleated cell counts. Using immunoSEQ multiplex PCR, the repertoire was profiled, and TCRdb retains in-frame clones only, with some absent. V and J calls and clone size are given by that table; D and trimming were obtained from the DNA. The data hold about 180,000 clones, with about 90% observed a single time.

This TCR was sampled from a human donor with acute COVID-19. The donor label of this sample is uncertain. Sequenced: PBMCs or T cells enriched from blood (not recorded which). This chain uses TRBV7-2 with TRBJ2-7, with D unclear. The CDR3 is CASSLSPDTASYEQYF. The CDR3 DNA follows: TGTGCCAGCAGCTTAAGTCCCGACACAGCCTCCTACGAGCAGTACTTC.